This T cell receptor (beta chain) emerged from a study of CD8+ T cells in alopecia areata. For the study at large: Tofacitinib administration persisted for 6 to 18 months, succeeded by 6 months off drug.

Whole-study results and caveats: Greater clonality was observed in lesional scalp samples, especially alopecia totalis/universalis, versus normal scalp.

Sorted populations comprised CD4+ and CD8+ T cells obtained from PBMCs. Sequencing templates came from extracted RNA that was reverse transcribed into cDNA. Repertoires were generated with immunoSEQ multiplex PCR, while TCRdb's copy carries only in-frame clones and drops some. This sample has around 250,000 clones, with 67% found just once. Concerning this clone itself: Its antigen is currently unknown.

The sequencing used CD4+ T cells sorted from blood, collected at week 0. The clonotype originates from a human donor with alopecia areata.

As DNA, the CDR3 is TGCGCCAGCAGTCAACCGGAGCAGGGTGAGGGGTACTTC. This codes for CASSQPEQGEGYF. The chain combines TRBV23-1 with TRBJ2-7; D may match TRBD1 or TRBD2 (5 bases each). TRBV23-1 is labeled an ORF, and its function is uncertain. This CDR3 is 13 amino acids long. V dropped 2 bases and J dropped 12 bases, with 17 bases sitting between them.